The 23 T cell receptor beta chains presented below share a single source sample, sequenced in a study of response to subunit inactivated influenza vaccine. Via MiXCR, TCRdb re-called the RT-PCR reads, giving one row per CDR3 protein. The sample lists just over 300,000 distinct CDR3 sequences, roughly 22% occurring once. Sequenced here: PBMCs from blood, sampled approximately 22 months after vaccination. The receptor set was obtained from a man between 50 and 75 years old who received an inactivated influenza vaccine.

The CDR3 sequence: CASSLEGESTEAFF. CDR3 sequence (DNA): TGTGCCAGCAGCTTAGAAGGGGAATCTACTGAAGCTTTCTTT. This chain joins TRBV7-6 and TRBJ1-1, with D perhaps TRBD1 (5 bases). The V gene lost 1 base and the J gene lost 5 bases, with 11 bases spanning the gap. The length of the CDR3 is 14 residues. Germline V CDR1 and CDR2: SGHVS, FNYEAQ.

This clonotype was found a few times. This chain links TRBV6-5 with TRBJ1-2; 8 bases agree with TRBD1. This CDR3 is 15 amino acids long. Germline V CDR1 and CDR2: MNHEY, SVGAGI. J gave up 4 bases and V 6 bases, and 10 bases lay outside the gene matches. The CDR3 here is CASSYPTGGSYGYTF. In DNA form, the CDR3 reads TGTGCCAGCAGCTACCCTACAGGGGGAAGCTATGGCTACACCTTC.

In this sample, this clonotype turned up a few times. The chain employs TRBV4-2 and TRBJ1-4; no clear D gene. Trimming left V 0 bases short and J 4 bases short, with 9 bases between. The CDR3 is made up of 15 amino acids. Germline V gives CDR1 LGHNA, CDR2 YNFKEQ. The CDR3 here is CASSQEEGFNEKLFF. For the CDR3, the DNA is TGTGCCAGCAGCCAAGAGGAAGGGTTTAATGAAAAACTGTTTTTT.

The sample holds a few counts of this clonotype. This chain links TRBV4-3 with TRBJ2-2; 7 nucleotides agree with TRBD1. The CDR3 consists of 17 residues. CDR1 is LGHNA and CDR2 is YSLEER in the germline V gene. The ends lost 0 bases at V and 5 bases at J; junction bases unmatched: 9. The CDR3 spells CASSQEGGGLLTGELFF. In nucleotides, the CDR3 is TGCGCCAGCAGCCAAGAAGGGGGCGGCCTACTTACCGGGGAGCTGTTTTTT.

This clonotype turned up a few times. The chain joins TRBV12-3 or TRBV12-4 to TRBJ2-7; 8 bases agree with TRBD2. The CDR3 is 14 residues long. Trimming cost V 4 bases and J 0 bases; bases outside gene matches: 2. CDR3 sequence reads: CASSYSGVSYEQYF. DNA for the CDR3: TGTGCCAGCAGTTATAGCGGGGTCTCCTACGAGCAGTACTTC.

This clonotype showed up just a few times. The rearrangement uses TRBV11-2 and TRBJ2-1; 8 positions agree with TRBD2. After removal of 5 bases from V and 5 bases from J, the junction contained 17 bases not matched to a gene. The germline V gene encodes CDR1 SGHAT and CDR2 FQNNGV. CDR3 length: 18 residues. CDR3 in DNA: TGTGCCAGCAGCCCCCGAGTAGCGGGGACTCTAACTGACAATGAGCAGTTCTTC. As protein: CASSPRVAGTLTDNEQFF.

J is TRBJ2-1 and V is TRBV20-1; TRBD2 matches at 15 bases. The junction had 7 bases not matched to a gene; V was cut back by 5 bases and J by 8 bases. Germline CDR1 DFQATT, CDR2 SNEGSKA (reference sequence). This CDR3 has 15 amino acids. The CDR3 DNA is TGCAGTGCTCTAGGGACTAGCGGGAGGTATCATGAGCAGTTCTTC. Its protein is CSALGTSGRYHEQFF.

This clonotype was seen more than once but under ten times. The chain has TRBV9 and TRBJ1-1; tentative D call: TRBD1 (5 bases). V was clipped by 3 bases and J by 3 bases, with 12 bases between them. Germline CDR1 reads SGDLS; CDR2 reads YYNGEE. The CDR3 contains 14 residues. The CDR3 DNA is TGTGCCAGCAGCGCCGGGACCTTTTACACTGAAGCTTTCTTT. Encoded protein: CASSAGTFYTEAFF.

This clonotype was observed a few times. The chain uses TRBV20-1 and TRBJ2-7; tentatively, D is TRBD1 (5 bases). With 0 bases removed from V and 4 bases from J, the gap between germline ends came to 13 bases. Per germline, CDR1 DFQATT and CDR2 SNEGSKA (reference sequence). The CDR3 contains 14 residues. The CDR3 sequence: CSARDQGSGYEQYF. The CDR3 DNA sequence: TGCAGTGCTAGAGATCAAGGGTCAGGGTACGAGCAGTACTTC.

The chain is built from TRBV28 and TRBJ1-2, with 11 bases identical to TRBD1. Germline CDR1 reads MDHEN; CDR2 reads SYDVKM. With V trimmed by 8 bases and J by 7 bases, 12 bases remained unmatched. The CDR3 sequence is 15 residues long. CDR3: CASSSGTGGLGGYTF. CDR3 coding DNA: TGTGCCAGCTCATCCGGGACAGGGGGACTTGGTGGCTACACCTTC.

There are a few counts of this clonotype. The chain links TRBV12-3 or TRBV12-4 to TRBJ2-3; 9 positions agree with TRBD2. V gave up 3 bases and J gave up 6 bases; unmatched junction bases: 4. The CDR3 extends over 14 amino acids. The CDR3 sequence is CASSFGTSPDTQYF. As DNA, the CDR3 is TGTGCCAGCAGTTTCGGGACTAGCCCGGATACGCAGTATTTT.

The sample holds a few counts of this clonotype. This chain links TRBV19 with TRBJ1-1, with no clear D. The length of the CDR3 is 14 residues. V was shortened by 1 base and J by 0 bases, with 6 bases between the two germline ends. Germline V gene sequence: CDR1 LNHDA, CDR2 SQIVND (reference sequence). The DNA of the CDR3 is TGTGCCAGTAGTATAGGGAATATGAACACTGAAGCTTTCTTT. This codes for CASSIGNMNTEAFF.

This clonotype has only a few counts. This sequence joins TRBV12-3 or TRBV12-4 and TRBJ2-7; D may be TRBD2 (5 bases). CDR3 length equals 12 residues. The germline V and J ends were trimmed by 2 bases and 7 bases, with 9 bases remaining between them. CDR3 in DNA: TGTGCCAGCAGTTTAAGCGGCGGGGAGCAGTACTTC. As protein: CASSLSGGEQYF.

Points on this clonotype: Relative to the germline gene, one junction end is altered; a read error may explain this. The chain joins TRBV20-1 to TRBJ2-1; D is unclear. Looked up from germline, CDR1 is DFQATT and CDR2 is SNEGSKA (reference sequence). This CDR3 is 12 amino acids long. CDR3 in DNA: TGCAGTGCTAGGAGGTCCTTCAATGAGCAGTTCTTC. As protein: CSARRSFNEQFF.

The gene calls are TRBV19 and TRBJ1-5; D uncertain. Germline assignment: CDR1 LNHDA and CDR2 SQIVND (reference sequence). There are 13 residues in the CDR3. V lost 6 bases to trimming and J lost 7 bases, with 13 bases between them. This CDR3 is CASRDPGRQPQHF. CDR3 sequence (DNA): TGTGCCAGTAGGGATCCAGGCCGGCAGCCCCAGCATTTT.

The chain combines TRBV5-4 with TRBJ1-1; D possibly corresponds to TRBD1 (6 bases). V dropped 4 bases and J dropped 5 bases, with 15 bases sitting between them. The CDR3 has 14 amino acids. Germline CDR1 is SGHNT and CDR2 is YYREEE (reference sequence). The CDR3 DNA reads TGTGCCAGCAGCACCTCACAGGGTTTAACTGAAGCTTTCTTT. Its translation is CASSTSQGLTEAFF. Based on the CDR3 plus reference TRBV5-4 and TRBJ1-1, the full variable domain is ETGVTQSPTHLIKTRGQQVTLRCSSQSGHNTVSWYQQALGQGPQFIFQYYREEENGRGNFPPRFSGLQFPNYSSELNVNALELDDSALYLCASSTSQGLTEAFFGQGTRLTVV.

The V gene is TRBV5-1, the J gene TRBJ2-1; TRBD2 matches 9 bases. The germline gives CDR1 SGHRS, CDR2 YFSETQ. There are 16 residues in the CDR3. The V gene end was trimmed by 4 bases and the J gene end by 3 bases; junction bases not matched to a gene: 8. This CDR3 reads CASSGSGGQNYNEQFF. The CDR3 DNA reads as TGCGCCAGCAGCGGGAGCGGGGGGCAAAACTACAATGAGCAGTTCTTC.

This rearrangement joins TRBV18 to TRBJ2-2, with D tentatively TRBD1 or TRBD2 (5 bases each). CDR3 size: 17 residues. From germline, CDR1 is KGHSH and CDR2 LQKENI. Between the trimmed V and J ends, which lost 3 bases and 2 bases, there was a span of 16 bases. CDR3 bases: TGTGCCAGCTCACCGGTCCTGACACGGGACAACACCGGGGAGCTGTTTTTT. Translation: CASSPVLTRDNTGELFF.

Concerning this clonotype itself: A much larger clonotype is one base distant, so this may be a read error. No DNA is shown, since the ends of the CDR3 on it are uncertain; the CDR3 is the one TCRdb lists. The gene calls are TRBV29-1 and TRBJ1-5; the listed D gene, TRBD1, was not tested against the DNA. The V gene's germline CDR1 is SQVTM and CDR2 ANQGSEA. The CDR3 region is 14 residues in length, termini included. CDR3: CSVATGTGNQPQQF.

In this sample, this clonotype turned up many times. This sequence joins TRBV11-2 and TRBJ1-5; 8 nucleotides match TRBD1. With V trimmed by 0 bases and J by 0 bases, 19 bases remained unmatched. The length of the CDR3 is 22 residues. The germline V gene has CDR1 SGHAT and CDR2 FQNNGV. The CDR3 DNA reads TGTGCCAGCAGCTTAGAGAACCCGTCCCAGGGGGCACCCCCATATAGCAATCAGCCCCAGCATTTT. Protein product: CASSLENPSQGAPPYSNQPQHF.

This clonotype showed up just a few times. This chain uses TRBV20-1 with TRBJ2-1; TRBD2 matches at 10 bases. CDR3 length: 13 residues. Losses at the gene ends were 4 bases for V and 6 bases for J; bases not matched to a gene: 3. CDR1 and CDR2 from the germline V gene are DFQATT and SNEGSKA (reference sequence). This CDR3 reads CSATGLAFNEQFF. CDR3 nucleotide sequence: TGCAGTGCTACGGGACTAGCGTTCAATGAGCAGTTCTTC.

The chain joins TRBV7-2 to TRBJ1-6; no clear D gene. V lost 1 base and J lost 2, with 9 bases in between. Germline V CDR1 and CDR2: SGHTA, FQGNSA. CDR3 length: 16 residues. Written as DNA, the CDR3 is TGTGCCAGCAGCTTAGGCTCGGGGACCTATAATTCACCCCTCCACTTT. Translating it yields CASSLGSGTYNSPLHF.

This clonotype was picked up one time. This chain joins TRBV15 and TRBJ2-7; perhaps TRBD1 as D (6 bases). The length of the CDR3 is 12 residues. V was pared by 4 bases and J by 4 bases, with 8 bases between. In germline, CDR1 is LNHNV, CDR2 YYDKDF (reference sequence). The CDR3 reads CATSIQGYEQYF. Here the CDR3 DNA reads TGTGCCACCAGCATTCAGGGGTACGAGCAGTACTTC.